This T cell receptor (beta chain) originates from a study of blood T cell repertoires in COVID-19 (dated by TCRdb to 2018 to 2020). General notes on the study: Collaborator samples came from the United States, Italy and Spain and covered acute and convalescent phases of COVID-19. The material from the prospective study consisted of cDNA or gDNA derived from T cells, B-cell-depleted T cells, or PBMCs. Subjects who had been exposed to COVID-19, were actively infected with it, or had recovered from it provided the deeply sampled blood TCRbeta repertoires that made up the dataset. The repertoires were made available in a free public database intended to serve as a resource for research on the immune response to SARS-CoV-2. Samples were obtained from the ongoing ImmuneRACE study (first 160 participants) and from about 1,300 subjects provided by 6 global collaborators. Nearly every sample came with metadata listing a de-identified subject ID, COVID-19 status, age in years and sex. Where HLA class I and class II types were available, the types were taken from metadata supplied by the sample provider, not from assay-based typing. Findings and caveats that apply to the study as a whole: The amount of clinical and demographic metadata varied by source and participant and was provided uncurated.

The immunoSEQ Assay, a bias-controlled multiplex PCR, was used to amplify TCRbeta CDR3 regions from genomic DNA. Under the source paper's analysis protocol: The number of nucleated cells in each sample was estimated from the amplification of reference gene primers within the assay. Sequence reads were collapsed and filtered to measure the absolute abundance of every unique TCRbeta CDR3 rearrangement. For each sample, productive Simpson clonality was calculated by taking the square root of Simpson's diversity index across productive rearrangements. The clones in this table, taken by TCRdb from immuneACCESS, are in-frame only. Not every clone is retained; where verified, under half of the shortfall comes from an unresolved V gene, and the cause of the rest is unknown. Clonal size and the V and J genes are those of that table, whereas D and trimming came from the DNA. A total of some 200,000 clones appear in this sample, 88% of them only once. 5% to 6.5% of the sample comes from the top ten.

A distance of 6 bases separates the germline ends of V and J, which lose 2 bases and 4 bases respectively. From the cysteine through the phenylalanine, the CDR3 covers 12 amino acids. Of all the DNA, just the CDR3 is kept, 36 bases in frame from base 1. Sequences ENHRY (CDR1) and SYGVKD (CDR2) are obtained from the germline V gene. Each collaborating institution followed its own protocols to collect whole blood in K2EDTA tubes. For TCRbeta analysis, collaborators shipped samples as frozen whole blood, isolated PBMCs, or DNA extracted from either of those sample types. On this clone: Its target antigen remains unknown. No much larger clone exists at a distance of one base, and base qualities are not known.

The sample was peripheral blood. The TCR sequence derives from a man aged 35 to 55 with active or convalescent COVID-19. The V and J genes are TRBV10-3 and TRBJ2-7; confidence is insufficient to name the D gene. Here is the DNA: TGTGCCATCAGTGAGGAGATTTACGAGCAGTACTTC. This encodes CAISEEIYEQYF.